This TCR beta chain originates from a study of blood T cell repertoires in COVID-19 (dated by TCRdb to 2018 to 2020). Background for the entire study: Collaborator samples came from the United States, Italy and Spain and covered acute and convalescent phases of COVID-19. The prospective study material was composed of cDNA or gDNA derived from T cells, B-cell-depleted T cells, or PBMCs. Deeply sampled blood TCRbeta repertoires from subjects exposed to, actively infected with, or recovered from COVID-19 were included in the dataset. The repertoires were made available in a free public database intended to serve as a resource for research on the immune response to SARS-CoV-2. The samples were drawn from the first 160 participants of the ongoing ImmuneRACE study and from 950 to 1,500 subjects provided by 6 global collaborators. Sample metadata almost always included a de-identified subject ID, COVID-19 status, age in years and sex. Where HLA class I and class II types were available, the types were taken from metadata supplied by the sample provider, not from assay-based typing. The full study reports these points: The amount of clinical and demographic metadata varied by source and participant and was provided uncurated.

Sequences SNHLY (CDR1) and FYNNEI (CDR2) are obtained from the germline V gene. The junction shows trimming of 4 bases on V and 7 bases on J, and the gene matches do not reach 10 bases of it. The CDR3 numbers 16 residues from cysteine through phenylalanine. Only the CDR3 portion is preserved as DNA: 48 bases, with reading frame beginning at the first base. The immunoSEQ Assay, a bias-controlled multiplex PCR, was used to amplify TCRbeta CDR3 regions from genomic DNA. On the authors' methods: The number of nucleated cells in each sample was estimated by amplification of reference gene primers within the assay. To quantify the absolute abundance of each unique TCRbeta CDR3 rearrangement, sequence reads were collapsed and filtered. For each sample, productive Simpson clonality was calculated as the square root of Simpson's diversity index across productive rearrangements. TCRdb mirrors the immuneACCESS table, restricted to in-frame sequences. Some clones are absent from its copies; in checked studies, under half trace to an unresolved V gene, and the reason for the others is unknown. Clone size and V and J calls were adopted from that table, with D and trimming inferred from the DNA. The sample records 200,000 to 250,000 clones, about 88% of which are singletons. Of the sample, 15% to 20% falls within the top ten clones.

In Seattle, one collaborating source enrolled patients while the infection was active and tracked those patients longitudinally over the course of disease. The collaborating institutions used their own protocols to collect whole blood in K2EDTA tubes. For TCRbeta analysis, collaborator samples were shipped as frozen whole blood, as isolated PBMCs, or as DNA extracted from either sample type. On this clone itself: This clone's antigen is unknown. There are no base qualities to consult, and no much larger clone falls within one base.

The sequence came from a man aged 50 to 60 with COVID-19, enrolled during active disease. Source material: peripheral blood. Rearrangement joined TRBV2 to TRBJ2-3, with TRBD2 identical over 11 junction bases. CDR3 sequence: CASSVGISGRVHTQYF. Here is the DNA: TGTGCCAGCAGTGTAGGGATTAGCGGGAGGGTTCATACGCAGTATTTT.